The sequence of this TCR beta chain was determined in a study of cytomegalovirus exposure and HLA in healthy donors. About the research overall: When 350 to 400 donors were genotyped, about 80% of them were found to fall in the Caucasian-associated ancestry cluster. General study results and limits: Cytomegalovirus-associated status was assigned to 164 TCR beta chains. CMV serostatus alone was available as immune exposure information.

V was pared by 6 bases and J by 0 bases, with 6 bases of the junction left unmatched. Germline V lookup: CDR1 SGHTA, CDR2 FQGTGA. This CDR3 region has 16 residues. Turning to this clone: Antigen: not known.

Researchers ran the PCR with 60 Vbeta and 13 Jbeta primers. The assay was immunoSEQ multiplex PCR, and TCRdb's table has in-frame clones only and misses some. Altogether 75,000 to 100,000 clones are present, 65% to 75% being singletons, with the ten largest covering roughly 13%. Nominal health characterized the donors when sampled, though unrecorded immune exposures were likely. The sequence was collected from a woman aged 70-85 years in good health and CMV-seropositive. The material sequenced was PBMCs. The V and J genes are TRBV7-3 and TRBJ1-1; TRBD1 matches at 11 bases. The CDR3 DNA follows: TGTGCCAGCAGTCGGACAGGGGGCCATATGAACACTGAAGCTTTCTTT. As protein: CASSRTGGHMNTEAFF. Supplemented by reference TRBV7-3 and TRBJ1-1, the full variable domain reads GAGVSQTPSNKVTEKGKYVELRCDPISGHTALYWYRQSLGQGPEFLIYFQGTGAADDSGLPNDRFFAVRPEGSVSTLKIQRTERGDSAVYLCASSRTGGHMNTEAFFGQGTRLTVV.